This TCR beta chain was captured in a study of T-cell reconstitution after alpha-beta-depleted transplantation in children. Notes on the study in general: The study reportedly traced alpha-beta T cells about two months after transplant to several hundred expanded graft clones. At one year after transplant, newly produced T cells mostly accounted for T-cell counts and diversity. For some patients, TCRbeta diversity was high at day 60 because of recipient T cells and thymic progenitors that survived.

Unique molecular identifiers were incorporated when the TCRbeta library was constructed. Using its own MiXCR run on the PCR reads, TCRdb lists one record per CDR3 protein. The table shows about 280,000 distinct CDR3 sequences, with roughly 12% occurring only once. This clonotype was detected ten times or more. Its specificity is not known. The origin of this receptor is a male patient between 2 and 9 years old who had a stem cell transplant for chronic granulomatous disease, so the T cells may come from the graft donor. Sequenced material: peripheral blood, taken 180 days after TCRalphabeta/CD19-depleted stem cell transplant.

The CDR3 here is CASSFQLENEQFF. In nucleotides, the CDR3 is TGTGCCAGCAGCTTCCAACTTGAGAATGAGCAGTTCTTC. The chain employs TRBV7-9 and TRBJ2-1; D call uncertain. CDR1 SEHNR and CDR2 FQNEAQ come from the germline V gene (reference sequence). This CDR3 spans 13 amino acids. Trimming removed 3 bases at V and 7 bases at J, with 10 bases between.